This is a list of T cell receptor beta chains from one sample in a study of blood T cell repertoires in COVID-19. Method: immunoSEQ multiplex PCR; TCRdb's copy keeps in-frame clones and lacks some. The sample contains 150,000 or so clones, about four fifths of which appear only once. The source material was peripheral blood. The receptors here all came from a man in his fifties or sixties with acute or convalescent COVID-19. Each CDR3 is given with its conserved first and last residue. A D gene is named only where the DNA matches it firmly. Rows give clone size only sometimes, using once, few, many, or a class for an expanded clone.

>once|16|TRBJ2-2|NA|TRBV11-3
TGTGCCAGCAGCTTATCCTACGCAGGTTATACCGGGGAGCTGTTTTTT
CASSLSYAGYTGELFF
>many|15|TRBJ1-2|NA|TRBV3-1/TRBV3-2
TGTGCCAGCAGCCAAGCCGGGGGGGCGGACTATGGCTACACCTTC
CASSQAGGADYGYTF
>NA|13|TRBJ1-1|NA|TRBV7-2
TGTGCCAGCAGCTCCAGCGTGAACACTGAAGCTTTCTTT
CASSSSVNTEAFF
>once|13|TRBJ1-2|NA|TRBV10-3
TGTGCCATCAGCGTGGACATGAACTATGGCTACACCTTC
CAISVDMNYGYTF
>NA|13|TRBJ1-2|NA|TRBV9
TGTGCCAGCAGCCCGCGGACAGCGGATGGCTACACCTTC
CASSPRTADGYTF
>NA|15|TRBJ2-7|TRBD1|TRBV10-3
TGTGCCATCAGTCCTGTGACAGGGGGCACGTACGAGCAGTACTTC
CAISPVTGGTYEQYF
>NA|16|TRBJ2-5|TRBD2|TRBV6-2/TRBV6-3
TGTGCCAGCAGTTACTTCCTTAGCGGGTGGGACGTGGCCCAGTACTTC
CASSYFLSGWDVAQYF
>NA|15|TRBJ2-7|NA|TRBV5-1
TGCGCCAGCAGCCCTACAGGCTTGAGCTCCTACGAGCAGTACTTC
CASSPTGLSSYEQYF
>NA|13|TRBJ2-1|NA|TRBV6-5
TGTGCCAGCAGTACGACAGCTACAATGAGACAGTTCTTC
CASSTTATMRQFF
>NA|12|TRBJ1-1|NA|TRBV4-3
TGCGCCAGCAGCCTTCTAGGCACTGAAGCTTTCTTT
CASSLLGTEAFF
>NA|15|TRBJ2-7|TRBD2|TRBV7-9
TGTGCCAGCAGCCGCGGGAGGGCCTTAGGAGACGAGCAGTACTTC
CASSRGRALGDEQYF
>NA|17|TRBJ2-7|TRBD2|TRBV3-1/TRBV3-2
TGTGCCAGCAGCCGTGGACTAGCGGGGTCTGCCGCCTACGAGCAGTACTTC
CASSRGLAGSAAYEQYF
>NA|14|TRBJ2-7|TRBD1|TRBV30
TGTGCCTGGAGTGTGGGGACAGGTTCCTACGAGCAGTACTTC
CAWSVGTGSYEQYF
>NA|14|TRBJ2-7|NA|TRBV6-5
TGTGCCAGCAGTCAGTCTATAGGACAGCCCGAGCAGTACTTC
CASSQSIGQPEQYF
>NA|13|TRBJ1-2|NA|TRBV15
TGTGCCACCAGCGCCCAGGGCTACGGGGGCTACACCTTC
CATSAQGYGGYTF
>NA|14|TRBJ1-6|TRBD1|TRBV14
TGTGCCAGCAGCGATGACAGGGGGAATTCACCCCTCCACTTT
CASSDDRGNSPLHF
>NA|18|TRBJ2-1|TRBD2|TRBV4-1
TGCGCCAGCAGCTGGATGGGGTATGGGACTAGCGGGCCCAATGAGCAGTTCTTC
CASSWMGYGTSGPNEQFF